This TCR beta chain was obtained from a study of patients and donors after allogeneic stem cell transplantation. TCRdb processed the RT-PCR reads anew with MiXCR; each CDR3 protein has one entry. The sample comprises roughly 960,000 distinct CDR3 sequences, roughly 18% of which are singletons, and roughly 6.4% rests with the top ten. V was shortened by 3 bases and J by 9 bases, with 15 bases between the two germline ends. This CDR3 is 14 amino acids long. Germline V gene sequence: CDR1 SQVTM, CDR2 ANQGSEA. The clonotype originates from a human donor who was either an allogeneic HSCT recipient or a stem cell or donor lymphocyte infusion donor (not recorded which). It is not recorded whose cells these are; they may come from a transplant donor. The sample comprised blood, either unsorted or a sorted T cell fraction (not recorded which). The V call is TRBV29-1, the J call TRBJ1-6; TRBD1 is a possible D gene (5 bases). CDR3 nucleotide sequence: TGCAGCGTTGAGGATGGGGGTCCAGGTTCACCCCTCCACTTT. Its translation is CSVEDGGPGSPLHF.